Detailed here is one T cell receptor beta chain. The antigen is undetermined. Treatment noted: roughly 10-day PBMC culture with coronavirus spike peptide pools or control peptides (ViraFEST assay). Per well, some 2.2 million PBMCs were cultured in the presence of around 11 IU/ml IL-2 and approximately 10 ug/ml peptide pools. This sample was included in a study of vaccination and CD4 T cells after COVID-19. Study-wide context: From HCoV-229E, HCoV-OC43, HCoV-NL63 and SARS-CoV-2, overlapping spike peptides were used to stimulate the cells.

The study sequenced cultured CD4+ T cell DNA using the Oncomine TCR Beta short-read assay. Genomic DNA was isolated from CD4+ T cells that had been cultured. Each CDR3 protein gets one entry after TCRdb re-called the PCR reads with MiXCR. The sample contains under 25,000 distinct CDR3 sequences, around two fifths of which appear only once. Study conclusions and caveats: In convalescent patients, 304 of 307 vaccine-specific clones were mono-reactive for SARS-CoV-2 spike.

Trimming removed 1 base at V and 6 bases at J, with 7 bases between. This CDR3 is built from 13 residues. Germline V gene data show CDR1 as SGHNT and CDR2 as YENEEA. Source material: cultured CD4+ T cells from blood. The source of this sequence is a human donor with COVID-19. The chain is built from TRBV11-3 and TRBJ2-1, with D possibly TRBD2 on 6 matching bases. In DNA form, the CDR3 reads TGTGCCAGCAGCTTAGCTAGCGCCAATGAGCAGTTCTTC. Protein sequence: CASSLASANEQFF.